The 9 T cell receptor beta chains below come from one sample, sequenced in a study of T cell responses to AZD1222 COVID-19 vaccine (dated by TCRdb to the early 2020s). Taken with the paper, the label for time point translates to: baseline before first vaccination. Library prep was done by the immunoSEQ multiplex PCR assay. Sourced from immuneACCESS, this table was stored by TCRdb with only in-frame sequences that have V and J called. A share of the clones is absent; for the studies checked, an unresolved V gene accounts for under half, and the remainder has no known explanation. This sample comprises some 140,000 clones, approximately 90% of them detected only once. In total, the top ten clones hold about 6% of the sample. Source: peripheral blood, taken on day 0 of AZD1222 vaccination. All receptors derive from an adult in good health.

The chain recombines TRBV5-4 with TRBJ1-2, with D maybe TRBD1 (6 bases). The V gene's germline CDR1 is SGHNT and CDR2 YYREEE (reference sequence). The ends were cut back, 4 bases at V and 5 bases at J, with 15 bases in the middle. CDR3 length equals 14 residues. DNA for the CDR3: TGTGCCAGCAGCCTAGTGGGGGGCGGGTATGGCTACACCTTC. This encodes CASSLVGGGYGYTF.

Only one count was recorded for this clone. The chain joins TRBV6-2 or TRBV6-3 to TRBJ2-1; TRBD2 matches 16 bases. This CDR3 has 16 residues. The germline CDR1 and CDR2 sequences are MNHEY and SVGEGT. The V gene end was trimmed by 5 bases and the J gene end by 6 bases; junction bases not matched to a gene: 4. The CDR3 loop is CASSPGTSGRANEQFF. The DNA of the CDR3 is TGTGCCAGCAGTCCCGGGACTAGCGGGAGGGCCAATGAGCAGTTCTTC.

This clone was seen a handful of times. The rearrangement links TRBV6-1 to TRBJ1-1; D gene ambiguous. This CDR3 region has 14 residues. V lost 2 bases and J lost 2, with 9 bases in between. The germline gives CDR1 MNHNS, CDR2 SASEGT. CDR3 nucleotide sequence: TGTGCCAGCAGTGAATTTGCAGAAAACACTGAAGCTTTCTTT. It translates to CASSEFAENTEAFF.

This sequence joins TRBV9 and TRBJ2-2; weak D call: TRBD2 (6 bases). Germline CDR1 is SGDLS and CDR2 is YYNGEE. V gave up 5 bases and J gave up 1 base, with 15 bases separating them. There are 16 residues in the CDR3. Written as DNA, the CDR3 is TGTGCCAGCAGTCCCCGGGGTAGCGGGAACACCGGGGAGCTGTTTTTT. This translates into CASSPRGSGNTGELFF.

The chain carries TRBV13 and TRBJ2-7, with D unresolved. With 2 bases removed from V and 6 bases from J, the gap between germline ends came to 5 bases. The CDR3 spans 11 residues. Per germline, CDR1 PRHDT and CDR2 FYEKMQ (reference sequence). CDR3 coding DNA: TGTGCCAGCAGCTTACAGTCCGAGCAGTACTTC. It codes for CASSLQSEQYF.

V gene TRBV28 combines with J gene TRBJ1-5, with a tentative D call TRBD1 (5 bases). There are 14 residues in the CDR3. Germline lookup yields CDR1 MDHEN and CDR2 SYDVKM. V was pared by 2 bases and J by 6 bases, with 11 bases between. The CDR3 sequence is CASSLGREGQPQHF. As DNA, the CDR3 is TGTGCCAGCAGTTTAGGCAGGGAAGGTCAGCCCCAGCATTTT.

This chain links TRBV11-3 with TRBJ2-1, with TRBD2 matching over 7 bases. This CDR3 is 13 amino acids long. J was trimmed by 10 bases and V by 1 base; bases with no gene match: 4. CDR1 is SGHNT, CDR2 YENEEA, per germline. The CDR3 DNA follows: TGTGCCAGCAGCTTAGGGGCGGGAGACGAGCAGTTCTTC. Translation gives CASSLGAGDEQFF.

V usage is TRBV6-5 and J usage is TRBJ1-2; D is undetermined. V was clipped by 2 bases and J by 4 bases, with 14 bases between them. Germline assignment: CDR1 MNHEY and CDR2 SVGAGI. The CDR3 sequence is 15 residues long. The CDR3 reads CASSYSAAEVYGYTF. For the CDR3, the DNA is TGTGCCAGCAGTTACAGTGCAGCCGAGGTCTATGGCTACACCTTC.

The chain uses TRBV7-2 and TRBJ2-1, with TRBD2 matching 7 bases. The CDR3 totals 17 residues. V lost 5 bases, J lost 2 bases, and 12 bases stayed unmatched. Germline V lookup: CDR1 SGHTA, CDR2 FQGNSA. DNA for the CDR3: TGTGCCAGCAGCCCGCCCCGGTGGCGGGAGCCCTACAATGAGCAGTTCTTC. Translation gives CASSPPRWREPYNEQFF. Full variable domain (remainder filled in from reference TRBV7-2 and TRBJ2-1): GAGVSQSPSNKVTEKGKDVELRCDPISGHTALYWYRQSLGQGLEFLIYFQGNSAPDKSGLPSDRFSAERTGGSVSTLTIQRTQQEDSAVYLCASSPPRWREPYNEQFFGPGTRLTVL.